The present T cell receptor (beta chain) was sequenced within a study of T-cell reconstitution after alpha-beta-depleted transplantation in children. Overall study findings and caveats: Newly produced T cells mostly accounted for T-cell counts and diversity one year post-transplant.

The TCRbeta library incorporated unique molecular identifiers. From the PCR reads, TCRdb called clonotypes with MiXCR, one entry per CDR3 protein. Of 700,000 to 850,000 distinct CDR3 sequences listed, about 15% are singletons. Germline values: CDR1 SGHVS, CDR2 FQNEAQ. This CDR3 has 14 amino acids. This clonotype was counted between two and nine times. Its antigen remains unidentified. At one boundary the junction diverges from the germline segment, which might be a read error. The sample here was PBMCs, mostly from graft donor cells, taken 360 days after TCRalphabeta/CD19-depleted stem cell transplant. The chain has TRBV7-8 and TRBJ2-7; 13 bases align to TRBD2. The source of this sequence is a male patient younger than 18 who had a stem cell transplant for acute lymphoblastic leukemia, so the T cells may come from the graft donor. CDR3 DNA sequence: TGTGCCAGCAGCAAGACTAGCGGGAGGTCTCCCCCAGACTTC. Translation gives CASSKTSGRSPPDF.